This T cell receptor beta chain is from a study of tumor-infiltrating lymphocytes in primary liver carcinoma. Study-level results: Tumor-adjacent and tumor-blood pairs overlapped less than tumor region pairs did.

The CDR3 has 14 amino acids. CDR1 SGHRS and CDR2 YFSETQ come from the germline V gene. cDNA specific to TCR beta was made from 500 ng of total RNA, with a constant-region primer employed for priming. Modified slightly, ARM-PCR produced TCR beta libraries over three nested multiplex PCR rounds. The opening two PCR rounds, 10 cycles each, paired TRBV1-TRBV30 forward primers with a C-beta reverse primer. MiXCR, run by TCRdb on the multiplex PCR reads, gives a single entry per CDR3 protein. The sample gives about 320,000 distinct CDR3 sequences, approximately 65% of which show up once; about 8.4% is in the top ten. Unsorted whole blood served as the source of blood RNA, and germline DNA was extracted as well. On this clonotype itself: No antigen is known for it. At one of its ends the junction is not consistent with the germline gene, which may arise from a read error.

The sequence was obtained from a man aged 40-55 years with primary liver carcinoma and hepatitis B virus infection. Sequencing was performed on peripheral blood. This chain joins TRBV5-1 and TRBJ2-7; TRBD2 aligns across 11 bases. CDR3 protein: CASSGTSGAYEQYF. The CDR3 DNA reads TGTGCCAGCAGCGGGACTAGCGGTGCCTACGAGCAGTACTTC.